This is a list of T cell receptor beta chains from one sample in a study of glioma-infiltrating T cells after dendritic cell vaccination. Some clones are missing from TCRdb's copy, which holds only in-frame ones; the method was immunoSEQ multiplex PCR. The sample has fewer than 110,000 clones; roughly 76% are singletons. Material: blood, obtained before dendritic cell vaccination. All receptors come from a human donor with glioblastoma. Both conserved end residues are part of each CDR3. The order of the fields is clone size, V gene, D gene, J gene, CDR3 protein, CDR3 DNA. D genes are given only for firm matches. Not every row has a clone size; where given, it reads once, few, many or a size class.

>.|TRBV7-6|.|TRBJ1-1
CASSSTLRGAEAFF
TGTGCCAGCAGCTCCACATTAAGGGGTGCTGAAGCTTTCTTT
>.|TRBV7-8|TRBD2|TRBJ2-7
CASSPGLAGREQYF
TGTGCCAGCAGCCCCGGACTAGCGGGGCGGGAGCAGTACTTC
>.|TRBV27|TRBD1|TRBJ2-7
CASSSGQGSPRFWEQYF
TGTGCCAGCAGTTCAGGACAGGGGTCCCCTCGCTTTTGGGAGCAGTACTTC
>.|TRBV30|TRBD1|TRBJ1-5
CAWSAPDRVNQPQHF
TGTGCCTGGAGTGCCCCGGACAGGGTCAATCAGCCCCAGCATTTT
>few|TRBV7-9|.|TRBJ1-2
CASSLGAGEENYGYTF
TGTGCCAGCAGCTTAGGGGCAGGGGAAGAGAACTATGGCTACACCTTC
>.|TRBV6-5|.|TRBJ2-3
CASSRGGGTDTQYF
TGTGCCAGCAGCAGAGGGGGGGGCACAGATACGCAGTATTTT
>.|TRBV6-4|TRBD1|TRBJ2-2
CASSDFNRGANTGELFF
TGTGCCAGCAGTGATTTCAACAGGGGGGCGAACACCGGGGAGCTGTTTTTT
>few|TRBV12-5|TRBD1|TRBJ1-3
CASGLRDRGLRLSGNTIYF
TGTGCTAGTGGTTTGAGGGACAGGGGGCTTAGGTTATCTGGAAACACCATATATTTT
>once|TRBV6-1|TRBD2|TRBJ2-5
CASSEKIAGSGTQYF
TGTGCCAGCAGTGAGAAGATAGCGGGTTCTGGGACCCAGTACTTC
>.|TRBV5-1|TRBD1|TRBJ2-1
CASSIDRADNEQFF
TGCGCCAGCAGCATTGACAGGGCCGACAATGAGCAGTTCTTC
>.|TRBV10-3|TRBD2|TRBJ2-1
CAISEKGGGVYNEQFF
TGTGCCATCAGTGAGAAGGGCGGGGGGGTTTACAATGAGCAGTTCTTC
>.|TRBV11-3|TRBD1|TRBJ1-3
CASSSYRGLTGNTIYF
TGTGCCAGCAGCTCGTACAGGGGCCTCACTGGAAACACCATATATTTT
>.|TRBV11-3|TRBD1|TRBJ1-1
CASSLDPGSNRGGAFF
TGTGCCAGCAGCTTAGATCCAGGGTCCAACAGGGGGGGAGCTTTCTTT
>.|TRBV18|.|TRBJ1-1
CASSPLREGTEAFF
TGTGCCAGCTCACCACTCAGGGAAGGAACTGAAGCTTTCTTT
>.|TRBV25-1|TRBD1|TRBJ1-2
CASSVGQGYGYTF
TGTGCCAGCAGTGTGGGACAGGGCTATGGCTACACCTTC
>.|TRBV7-8|.|TRBJ1-2
CASSLDPGYYGYTF
TGTGCCAGCAGCTTAGATCCGGGATATTATGGCTACACCTTC
>.|TRBV7-9|.|TRBJ1-2
CASSLGSLSYGYTF
TGTGCCAGCAGCTTAGGAAGCCTTTCATATGGCTACACCTTC
>.|TRBV9|.|TRBJ2-3
CASSVDPGTLTDTQYF
TGTGCCAGCAGCGTTGACCCGGGAACCCTCACAGATACGCAGTATTTT
>.|TRBV5-6|.|TRBJ1-5
CASSLQDTAGQPQHF
TGTGCCAGCAGCTTACAGGACACAGCCGGTCAGCCCCAGCATTTT
>.|TRBV5-1|TRBD2|TRBJ2-7
CASSSGGARAYEQYF
TGCGCCAGCAGCTCGGGGGGGGCGCGGGCCTACGAGCAGTACTTC
>.|TRBV19|.|TRBJ1-5
CASSQGRGIRNQPQHF
TGTGCCAGTAGTCAGGGTAGGGGTATTCGCAATCAGCCCCAGCATTTT
>.|TRBV6-1|.|TRBJ2-5
CASSELLETQYF
TGTGCCAGCAGTGAACTCTTAGAGACCCAGTACTTC
>.|TRBV4-1|.|TRBJ1-5
CASSPLPIAGYGRNQPQHF
TGCGCCAGCAGCCCTCTCCCCATAGCGGGCTACGGGAGGAATCAGCCCCAGCATTTT
>.|TRBV5-6|.|TRBJ2-5
CASSFTGVGRETQYF
TGTGCCAGCAGCTTTACAGGGGTTGGGAGGGAGACCCAGTACTTC
>few|TRBV9|.|TRBJ1-1
CASSRFVSEGTEAFF
TGTGCCAGCAGCAGATTTGTATCGGAGGGGACTGAAGCTTTCTTT
>once|TRBV29-1|.|TRBJ1-2
CSVGGGVANYGYTF
TGCAGCGTTGGTGGCGGTGTAGCTAACTATGGCTACACCTTC
>.|TRBV4-2|.|TRBJ1-1
CASSQIGGIGTEAFF
TGTGCCAGCAGCCAAATTGGAGGGATCGGCACTGAAGCTTTCTTT
>once|TRBV30|TRBD1|TRBJ1-4
CAWGDKGQANEKLFF
TGTGCCTGGGGGGACAAGGGACAGGCTAATGAAAAACTGTTTTTT
>.|TRBV4-1|TRBD1|TRBJ1-6
CASSQTGRDNSPLHF
TGCGCCAGCAGCCAGACAGGGCGGGATAATTCACCCCTCCACTTT
>.|TRBV7-8|TRBD1|TRBJ1-6
CASSRTGGNSPLHF
TGTGCCAGCAGCCGGACAGGCGGGAATTCACCCCTCCACTTT
>.|TRBV11-2|.|TRBJ1-4
CASSLVEGKLFF
TGTGCCAGCAGCTTAGTTGAGGGAAAACTGTTTTTT
>few|TRBV7-2|.|TRBJ1-1
CASSLEGRENTEAFF
TGTGCCAGCAGCTTAGAAGGCAGGGAGAACACTGAAGCTTTCTTT
>.|TRBV11-1|.|TRBJ2-7
CASSFGHLQRQYF
TGTGCCAGCAGCTTTGGACACCTCCAAAGGCAGTACTTC
>many|TRBV25-1|TRBD1|TRBJ1-1
CASSEWDRANTEAFF
TGTGCCAGCAGTGAATGGGACAGGGCCAACACTGAAGCTTTCTTT
>.|TRBV6-1|.|TRBJ2-1
CASSETWEGGNEQFF
TGTGCCAGCAGTGAAACGTGGGAAGGGGGCAATGAGCAGTTCTTC
>.|TRBV4-1|TRBD2|TRBJ2-7
CASSRQRGPSSYEQYF
TGCGCCAGCAGTCGTCAGCGGGGGCCAAGCTCCTACGAGCAGTACTTC
>once|TRBV10-1|.|TRBJ1-1
CASSDVGRGNTEAFF
TGCGCCAGCTCAGACGTTGGGAGAGGGAACACTGAAGCTTTCTTT
>few|TRBV10-3|.|TRBJ1-2
CAISERGAGYTF
TGTGCCATCAGTGAAAGGGGTGCGGGCTACACCTTC
>.|TRBV10-1|.|TRBJ1-1
CASSSTPLTTNTEAFF
TGCGCCAGCAGTTCTACCCCCCTGACAACGAACACTGAAGCTTTCTTT
>.|TRBV27|TRBD2|TRBJ2-3
CASWTSPDTQYF
TGTGCCAGCTGGACTAGCCCAGATACGCAGTATTTT
>.|TRBV6-6|.|TRBJ2-7
CASSYSGEQYF
TGTGCCAGCAGTTACTCCGGCGAGCAGTACTTC
>.|TRBV5-4|TRBD2|TRBJ2-3
CASSLVSGRADTQYF
TGTGCCAGCAGCTTAGTTAGCGGGAGGGCAGATACGCAGTATTTT
>.|TRBV29-1|TRBD1|TRBJ2-3
CSVGGDRGGPTDTQYF
TGCAGCGTTGGAGGGGACAGGGGAGGGCCCACAGATACGCAGTATTTT
>.|TRBV21-1|.|TRBJ2-5
CASHPAREGDPETQYF
TGTGCCAGCCACCCAGCCCGTGAGGGGGATCCAGAGACCCAGTACTTC
>.|TRBV27|TRBD1|TRBJ1-1
CASSSRDRGRDTEAFF
TGTGCCAGCAGTTCCCGGGACAGGGGACGGGACACTGAAGCTTTCTTT
>.|TRBV12-5|TRBD1|TRBJ2-1
CASDRQGYGEQFF
TGTGCTAGTGACAGACAGGGTTACGGTGAGCAGTTCTTC
>.|TRBV12-5|.|TRBJ2-1
CASGSPVYNEQFF
TGTGCTAGTGGTTCCCCAGTTTACAATGAGCAGTTCTTC
>.|TRBV6-1|.|TRBJ1-2
CASRNYYGYTF
TGTGCCAGCAGGAACTACTATGGCTACACCTTC
>.|TRBV9|TRBD1|TRBJ2-2
CASRETGMNTGELFF
TGTGCCAGCAGGGAGACAGGGATGAACACCGGGGAGCTGTTTTTT
>.|TRBV4-1|TRBD2|TRBJ2-1
CASSPGGTSGNYNEQFF
TGCGCCAGCAGTCCCGGGGGGACTAGCGGCAACTACAATGAGCAGTTCTTC
>.|TRBV10-3|TRBD2|TRBJ2-3
CAIRPSGGAGTDTQYF
TGTGCCATCAGACCTAGCGGGGGGGCCGGGACAGATACGCAGTATTTT
>.|TRBV7-8|TRBD2|TRBJ2-7
CASSTPTGTTYEQYF
TGTGCCAGCAGCACCCCAACCGGGACTACCTACGAGCAGTACTTC
>once|TRBV5-1|TRBD2|TRBJ2-3
CASSPGGGSSTDTQYF
TGCGCCAGCAGCCCGGGGGGGGGTTCTAGCACAGATACGCAGTATTTT
>.|TRBV11-2|TRBD2|TRBJ2-1
CASSYSSGVGEQFF
TGTGCCAGCAGTTATTCTAGCGGGGTTGGTGAGCAGTTCTTC
>.|TRBV6-5|TRBD2|TRBJ2-3
CASSYGTSGTDTQYF
TGTGCCAGCAGTTATGGGACTAGCGGCACAGATACGCAGTATTTT
>.|TRBV10-3|.|TRBJ1-3
CATSGGETYSGNTIYF
TGTGCCACCTCGGGGGGCGAGACCTATTCTGGAAACACCATATATTTT
>.|TRBV5-1|.|TRBJ1-2
CASSLAGVENYGYTF
TGCGCCAGCAGCTTGGCAGGGGTGGAGAACTATGGCTACACCTTC